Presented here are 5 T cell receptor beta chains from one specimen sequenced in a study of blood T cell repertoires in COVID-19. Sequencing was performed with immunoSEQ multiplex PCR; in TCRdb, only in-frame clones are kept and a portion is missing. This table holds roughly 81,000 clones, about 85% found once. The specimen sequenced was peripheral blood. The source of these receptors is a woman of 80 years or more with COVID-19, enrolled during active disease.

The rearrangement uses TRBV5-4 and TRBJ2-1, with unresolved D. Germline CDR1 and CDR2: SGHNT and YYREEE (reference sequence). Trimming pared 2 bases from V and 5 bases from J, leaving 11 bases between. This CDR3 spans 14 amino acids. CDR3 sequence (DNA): TGTGCCAGCAGCTTCGAACAGATAAACAATGAGCAGTTCTTC. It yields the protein CASSFEQINNEQFF.

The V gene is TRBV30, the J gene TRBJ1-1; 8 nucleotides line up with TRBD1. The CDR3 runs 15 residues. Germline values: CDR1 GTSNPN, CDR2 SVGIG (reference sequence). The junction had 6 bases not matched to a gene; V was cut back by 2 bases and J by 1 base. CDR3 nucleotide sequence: TGTGCCTGGAGTACCCGGACAGGGAGGAACACTGAAGCTTTCTTT. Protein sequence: CAWSTRTGRNTEAFF.

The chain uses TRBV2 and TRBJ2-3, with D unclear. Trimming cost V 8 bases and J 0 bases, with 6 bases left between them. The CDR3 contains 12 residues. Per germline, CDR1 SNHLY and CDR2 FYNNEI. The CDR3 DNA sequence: TGTGCCAGCTCGTCGAGCACAGATACGCAGTATTTT. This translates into CASSSSTDTQYF.

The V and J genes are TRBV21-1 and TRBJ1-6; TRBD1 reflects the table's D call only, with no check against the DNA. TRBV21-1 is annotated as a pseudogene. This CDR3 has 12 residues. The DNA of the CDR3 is TGTGCCAGCAGCAGCAAACAGGGTGCCCTCCACTTT. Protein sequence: CASSSKQGALHF.

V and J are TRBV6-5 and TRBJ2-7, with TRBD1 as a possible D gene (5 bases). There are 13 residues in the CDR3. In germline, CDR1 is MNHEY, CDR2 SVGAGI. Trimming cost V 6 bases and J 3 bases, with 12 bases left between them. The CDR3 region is CASSRQRSYEQYF. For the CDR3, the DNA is TGTGCCAGCAGCCGACAGAGGAGCTACGAGCAGTACTTC.